Following are 24 T cell receptor beta chains from one sample sequenced in a study of blood T cell repertoires in COVID-19 (dated by TCRdb to about 2020). Library preparation used the immunoSEQ multiplex PCR assay. This is the immuneACCESS table as TCRdb keeps it, with only in-frame sequences that have V and J called. A part of the clones is gone; compared with another copy, unresolved V genes explain less than half, and the rest is unexplained. This sample lists fewer than 50,000 clones; around 76% were detected once. Around a quarter of the sample lies in the top ten. What was sequenced was peripheral blood. Receptors originate from an elderly man with acute or convalescent COVID-19.

The CDR3 nucleotides read TGTGCCAGCCTTGTAGGAGGGCTTCAAGATACGCAGTATTTT. This gives the protein CASLVGGLQDTQYF. The chain uses TRBV6-5 and TRBJ2-3, with D tentatively TRBD2 (6 bases). The CDR3 spans 14 residues. Germline V CDR1 and CDR2: MNHEY, SVGAGI. Trimming took 8 bases from V and 5 from J, leaving 17 bases between them.

The gene calls are TRBV6-5 and TRBJ2-3, with a weak D call TRBD2 (5 bases). The CDR3 totals 16 residues. From germline, CDR1 is MNHEY and CDR2 SVGAGI. The V end lost 2 bases, the J end lost 0 bases, and 12 bases lay between the germline ends. DNA of the CDR3: TGTGCCAGCAGTTACGGGTTTAGCGTAAGCACAGATACGCAGTATTTT. As protein: CASSYGFSVSTDTQYF.

V gene TRBV28 combines with J gene TRBJ1-2; 9 bases fit TRBD1. The CDR3 runs to 14 residues. Germline-derived CDR1 and CDR2 are MDHEN and SYDVKM. Germline trimming cut 6 bases from V and 6 bases from J; bases unmatched to any gene: 8. The CDR3 region has the DNA TGTGCCAGCAGCCCAAGGACAGGGGAGGATGGCTACACCTTC. It translates to CASSPRTGEDGYTF.

The genes are TRBV9 and TRBJ2-1, with 14 bases that match TRBD2. CDR3 size: 15 residues. The trim removed 3 bases at V and 7 bases at J, leaving 3 bases unmatched. CDR1 and CDR2 (germline): SGDLS, YYNGEE. CDR3 loop: CASSGLAGGANEQFF. In DNA form, the CDR3 reads TGTGCCAGCAGCGGACTAGCGGGAGGGGCGAATGAGCAGTTCTTC.

This sequence joins TRBV4-1 and TRBJ2-1; 14 nucleotides agree with TRBD2. Germline assignment: CDR1 MGHRA and CDR2 YSYEKL. With 4 bases clipped from V and 4 bases from J, the junction kept 6 bases outside the gene matches. This CDR3 spans 17 amino acids. The chain's CDR3 is CASSRGLAGGRYNEQFF. The CDR3 bases are TGCGCCAGCAGCCGAGGACTAGCGGGAGGCCGATACAATGAGCAGTTCTTC.

The V and J genes are TRBV5-1 and TRBJ1-6, with 7 positions matching TRBD1. J lost 7 bases, V lost 3 bases, and 7 bases had no gene match. CDR3 size: 15 residues. CDR1 SGHRS and CDR2 YFSETQ come from the germline V gene. The CDR3 loop reads CASSWGQTGNSPLHF. DNA for the CDR3: TGCGCCAGCAGCTGGGGACAGACGGGGAATTCACCCCTCCACTTT.

The chain has TRBV18 and TRBJ2-7; TRBD2 agrees at 9 bases. Germline trimming cut 0 bases from V and 4 bases from J; bases unmatched to any gene: 7. Germline CDR1 is KGHSH and CDR2 is LQKENI. The CDR3 totals 16 residues. The chain's CDR3 is CASSPPRSGRRYEQYF. DNA of the CDR3: TGTGCCAGCTCACCACCTAGAAGCGGGAGGAGGTACGAGCAGTACTTC.

This chain joins TRBV10-3 and TRBJ2-7; TRBD1 agrees at 9 bases. CDR1 is ENHRY, CDR2 SYGVKD, per germline. This CDR3 has 12 amino acids. V shed 6 bases, J shed 5 bases, and the junction held 2 bases outside the gene matches. CDR3: CAIRNRGHEQYF. The CDR3 DNA sequence: TGTGCCATCAGGAACAGGGGGCACGAGCAGTACTTC.

The chain recombines TRBV9 with TRBJ2-3, with 7 nucleotides matching TRBD1. The CDR3 runs 16 residues. CDR1 and CDR2 (germline): SGDLS, YYNGEE. The V segment lost 0 bases and the J segment 2 bases; nucleotides outside the gene matches: 6. CDR3 nucleotide sequence: TGTGCCAGCAGCGTAGGTAGGGGACAGATCACAGATACGCAGTATTTT. Its protein product is CASSVGRGQITDTQYF.

This clone appeared many times. The chain joins TRBV6-5 to TRBJ2-3; perhaps TRBD1 as D (5 bases). V was clipped by 6 bases and J by 2 bases, with 12 bases between them. The germline V gene has CDR1 MNHEY and CDR2 SVGAGI. The CDR3 has 14 residues. The CDR3 here is CASSADRDTDTQYF. Here the CDR3 DNA reads TGTGCCAGCAGCGCCGACAGAGACACAGATACGCAGTATTTT.

This clone was observed a few times. DNA of the CDR3: TGTGCCAGCTCACCCCCGGCAGGGGGAGAGGGTGAAGCTTTCTTT. This gives the protein CASSPPAGGEGEAFF. V and J are TRBV18 and TRBJ1-1, with 7 bases matching TRBD1. The CDR3 covers 15 residues. V was clipped by 3 bases and J by 7 bases; unmatched bases: 11. In germline, CDR1 is KGHSH, CDR2 LQKENI.

This sequence joins TRBV7-9 and TRBJ1-2; D call uncertain. Germline CDR1 is SEHNR and CDR2 is FQNEAQ (reference sequence). V was pared by 1 base and J by 7 bases, with 13 bases between. The CDR3 has 14 residues. CDR3 sequence reads: CASSLGVTGSGYTF. The CDR3 DNA reads TGTGCCAGCAGCTTAGGTGTTACGGGATCTGGCTACACCTTC. Based on the CDR3 plus reference TRBV7-9 and TRBJ1-2, the full variable domain is DTGVSQNPRHKITKRGQNVTFRCDPISEHNRLYWYRQTLGQGPEFLTYFQNEAQLEKSRLLSDRFSAERPKGSFSTLEIQRTEQGDSAMYLCASSLGVTGSGYTFGSGTRLTVV.

The J gene is TRBJ1-6, the V gene TRBV19, with unresolved D. Germline CDR1 LNHDA, CDR2 SQIVND (reference sequence). Trimming shortened V by 5 bases and J by 7 bases, and 6 bases separated the two germline ends. The CDR3 consists of 12 residues. The CDR3 loop reads CASSSRNSPLHF. CDR3 bases: TGTGCCAGTAGTTCTAGGAATTCACCCCTCCACTTT.

The rearrangement links TRBV5-1 to TRBJ1-2; 8 nucleotides line up with TRBD1. From germline, CDR1 is SGHRS and CDR2 YFSETQ. CDR3 length: 17 amino acids. V lost 0 bases to trimming and J lost 6 bases; unmatched junction nucleotides: 13. The CDR3 DNA follows: TGCGCCAGCAGCTTGGCCGTGACAGGGGCGCAGTTTGATGGCTACACCTTC. It encodes CASSLAVTGAQFDGYTF.

The chain has TRBV6-6 and TRBJ1-1; 12 nucleotides agree with TRBD1. The V gene's germline CDR1 is MNHNY and CDR2 SVGAGI (reference sequence). V gave up 6 bases and J gave up 4 bases; unmatched junction bases: 9. The CDR3 is 16 amino acids. This chain's CDR3 is CASSPGQGAGSTEAFF. CDR3 nucleotide sequence: TGTGCCAGCAGCCCGGGACAGGGGGCGGGTAGCACTGAAGCTTTCTTT.

The chain has TRBV5-1 and TRBJ2-3; 8 bases are a match to TRBD2. V shed 5 bases, J shed 3 bases, and the junction held 5 bases outside the gene matches. CDR1 is SGHRS and CDR2 is YFSETQ in the germline V gene. This CDR3 contains 14 residues. CDR3 sequence (DNA): TGCGCCAGCAGTGGCACTAGCGGTACAGATACGCAGTATTTT. Its protein is CASSGTSGTDTQYF.

The V gene is TRBV20-1, the J gene TRBJ2-7; D unclear. Germline CDR1 reads DFQATT; CDR2 reads SNEGSKA (reference sequence). V lost 5 bases, J lost 0 bases, and 2 bases lay in between. CDR3 size: 10 residues. CDR3 loop: CSALSYEQYF. CDR3 DNA sequence: TGCAGTGCTCTCTCCTACGAGCAGTACTTC.

The gene calls are TRBV28 and TRBJ2-3, with 7 bases that match TRBD2. Losses at the gene ends were 2 bases for V and 0 bases for J; bases not matched to a gene: 2. The CDR3 sequence is 15 residues long. The V gene's germline CDR1 is MDHEN and CDR2 SYDVKM. This CDR3 reads CASSLGGVSTDTQYF. CDR3 DNA: TGTGCCAGCAGTTTAGGGGGGGTGAGCACAGATACGCAGTATTTT.

The V gene is TRBV5-4, the J gene TRBJ2-5; D is undetermined. Trimming took 0 bases from V and 2 from J, leaving 5 bases between them. This CDR3 has 13 residues. Germline V lookup: CDR1 SGHNT, CDR2 YYREEE (reference sequence). CDR3 sequence: CASSLDLQETQYF. CDR3 nucleotide sequence: TGTGCCAGCAGCTTGGACCTACAAGAGACCCAGTACTTC.

This chain connects TRBV11-1 to TRBJ2-2; D is perhaps TRBD1 (6 bases). The CDR3 spans 14 residues. Trimming took 5 bases from V and 6 from J, leaving 13 bases between them. Germline-derived CDR1 and CDR2 are SGHAT and FQDESV (reference sequence). As DNA, the CDR3 is TGTGCCAGCAGCCCACAACAGGGATCCGGGGAGCTGTTTTTT. It encodes CASSPQQGSGELFF.

The CDR3 loop reads CASSQAGLLKNTEAFF. CDR3 bases: TGTGCCAGCAGCCAAGCAGGGTTATTGAAGAACACTGAAGCTTTCTTT. The chain links TRBV3-1 (or the pseudogene TRBV3-2) to TRBJ1-1; D might be TRBD1 (5 bases). V was pared by 1 base and J by 1 base, with 13 bases between. This CDR3 has 16 amino acids. Germline V lookup: CDR1 LGHDT, CDR2 YNNKEL (reference sequence).

The chain is built from TRBV11-3 and TRBJ2-1; 9 nucleotides match TRBD1. Looked up from germline, CDR1 is SGHNT and CDR2 is YENEEA. With V trimmed by 5 bases and J by 6 bases, 8 bases remained unmatched. This CDR3 comprises 15 residues. This chain's CDR3 is CASSDRDRVGNEQFF. The CDR3 nucleotides read TGTGCCAGCAGCGACCGGGACAGGGTTGGCAATGAGCAGTTCTTC.

In its sample, this clone was seen once. V and J are TRBV3-1 (or the pseudogene TRBV3-2) and TRBJ1-1, with D unclear. The V end lost 6 bases, the J end lost 4 bases, and 6 bases lay between the germline ends. This CDR3 comprises 11 residues. Germline V gene data show CDR1 as LGHDT and CDR2 as YNNKEL (reference sequence). CDR3 DNA sequence: TGTGCCAGCAGGGGCCCCACTGAAGCTTTCTTT. This sequence encodes CASRGPTEAFF.

The chain links TRBV5-4 to TRBJ1-2, with D possibly TRBD1 on 5 matching bases. Trimming removed 1 base at V and 6 bases at J, with 13 bases between. Germline loops: CDR1 SGHNT, CDR2 YYREEE (reference sequence). CDR3 size: 14 residues. The CDR3 sequence: CASSLWEGSDGYTF. In nucleotides, the CDR3 is TGTGCCAGCAGCTTGTGGGAGGGGTCGGATGGCTACACCTTC. The full variable domain, its missing parts supplied by reference TRBV5-4 and TRBJ1-2, is ETGVTQSPTHLIKTRGQQVTLRCSSQSGHNTVSWYQQALGQGPQFIFQYYREEENGRGNFPPRFSGLQFPNYSSELNVNALELDDSALYLCASSLWEGSDGYTFGSGTRLTVV.